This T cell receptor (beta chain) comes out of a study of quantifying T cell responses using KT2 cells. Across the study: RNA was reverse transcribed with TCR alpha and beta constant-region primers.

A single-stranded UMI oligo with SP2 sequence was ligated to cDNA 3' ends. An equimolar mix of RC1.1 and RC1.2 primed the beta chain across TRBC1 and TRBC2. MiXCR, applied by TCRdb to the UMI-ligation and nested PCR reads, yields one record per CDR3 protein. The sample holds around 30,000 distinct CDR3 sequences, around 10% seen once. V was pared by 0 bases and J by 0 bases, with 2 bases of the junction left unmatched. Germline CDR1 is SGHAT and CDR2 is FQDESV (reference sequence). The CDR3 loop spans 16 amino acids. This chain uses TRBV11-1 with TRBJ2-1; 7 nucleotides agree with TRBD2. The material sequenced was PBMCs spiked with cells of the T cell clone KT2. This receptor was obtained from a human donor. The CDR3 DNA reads TGTGCCAGCAGCTTAGCGGGGGAGGGCTCCTACAATGAGCAGTTCTTC. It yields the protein CASSLAGEGSYNEQFF.